This TCR beta chain was identified during a study of regulatory T cells in long-lasting Graves disease. Study-level information: For under 3 months, newly diagnosed Graves' patients had been taking antithyroid drugs.

The CDR3 is 14 residues long. Germline assignment: CDR1 SGHRS and CDR2 YFSETQ. This clonotype appeared many times. Germline and junction disagree at one end, which may indicate a read error. Building of the TCR beta libraries involved iRepertoire HTBI primers and Arm-PCR of CDR3 regions. MiXCR, applied by TCRdb to the multiplex PCR reads, yields one record per CDR3 protein. This table has a few hundred thousand distinct CDR3 sequences, 12% appearing once. As for time point: newly diagnosed GD, antithyroid drugs for less than 3 months. PBMC RNA was the source of the TCR library. Diagnosis followed American Thyroid Association guidelines for Graves' disease. These data are also associated with another study on T cells in Graves' hyperthyroidism and ophthalmopathy. That paper notes: Model output signaled ophthalmopathy a median 6.5 months ahead of onset.

The sequences come from peripheral blood mononuclear cells (PBMCs), collected at new diagnosis, from a patient treated with antithyroid drugs. The chain uses TRBV5-1 and TRBJ1-1; D gene uncertain. The sequence derives from a woman aged 18-29 years with Graves disease. CDR3 in DNA: TGTGCCAGCAGCATCCGGCCCCGTTCGGCTGAAGCTTTCTTT. It encodes CASSIRPRSAEAFF. Variable domain in full (rest from reference TRBV5-1 and TRBJ1-1): KAGVTQTPRYLIKTRGQQVTLSCSPISGHRSVSWYQQTPGQGLQFLFEYFSETQRNKGNFPGRFSGRQFSNSRSEMNVSTLELGDSALYLCASSIRPRSAEAFFGQGTRLTVV.